This TCR beta chain was captured in a study of T cell repertoires in cytomegalovirus infection. This clonotype has at least ten counts. The trim removed 3 bases at V and 3 bases at J, leaving 2 bases unmatched. CDR3 length: 16 residues. Germline CDR1 reads SGHTA; CDR2 reads FQGNSA. TCRdb analysed the reads with MiXCR anew, one entry per CDR3 protein. The repertoire consists of 200,000 to 300,000 distinct CDR3 sequences, with approximately 13% occurring once and the leading ten covering about 1.5%. The TCR was taken from a human donor in good health (CMV status not recorded). Some clones in this sample may be carry-over from other donors' samples. V and J are TRBV7-2 and TRBJ2-3; 14 bases map to TRBD2. Sequenced sample: PBMCs. Here the CDR3 reads CASSFGLAGGTDTQYF. In DNA form, the CDR3 reads TGTGCCAGCAGCTTCGGACTAGCGGGGGGTACAGATACGCAGTATTTT.